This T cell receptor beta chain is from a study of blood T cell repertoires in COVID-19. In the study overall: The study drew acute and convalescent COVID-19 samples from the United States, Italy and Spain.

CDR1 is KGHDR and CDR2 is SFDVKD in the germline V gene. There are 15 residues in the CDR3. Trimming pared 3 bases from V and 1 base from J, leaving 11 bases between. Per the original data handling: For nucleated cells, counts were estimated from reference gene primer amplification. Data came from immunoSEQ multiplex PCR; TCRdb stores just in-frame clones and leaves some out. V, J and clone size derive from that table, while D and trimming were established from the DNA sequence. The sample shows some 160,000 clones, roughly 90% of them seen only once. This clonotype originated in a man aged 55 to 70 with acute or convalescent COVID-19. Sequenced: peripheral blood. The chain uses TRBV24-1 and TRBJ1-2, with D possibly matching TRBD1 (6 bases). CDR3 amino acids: CATSDNGRGNYGYTF. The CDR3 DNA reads TGTGCCACCAGTGATAATGGCAGGGGTAACTATGGCTACACCTTC.